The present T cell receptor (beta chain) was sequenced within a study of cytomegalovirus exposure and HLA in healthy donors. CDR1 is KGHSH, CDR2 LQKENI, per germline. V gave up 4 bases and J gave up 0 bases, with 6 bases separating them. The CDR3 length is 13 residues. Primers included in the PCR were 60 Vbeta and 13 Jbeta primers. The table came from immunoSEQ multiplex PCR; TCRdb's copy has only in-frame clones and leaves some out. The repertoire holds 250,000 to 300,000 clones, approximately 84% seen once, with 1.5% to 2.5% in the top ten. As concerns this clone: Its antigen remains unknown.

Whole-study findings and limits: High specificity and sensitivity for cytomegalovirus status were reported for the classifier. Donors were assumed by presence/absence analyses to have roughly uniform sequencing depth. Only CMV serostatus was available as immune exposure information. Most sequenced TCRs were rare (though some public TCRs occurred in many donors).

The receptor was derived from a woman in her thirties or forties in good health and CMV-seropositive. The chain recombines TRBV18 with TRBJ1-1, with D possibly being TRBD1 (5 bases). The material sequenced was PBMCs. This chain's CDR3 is CASSQDMNTEAFF. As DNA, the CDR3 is TGTGCCAGCTCACAGGACATGAACACTGAAGCTTTCTTT.